In its sample, the clone carrying this T cell receptor beta chain was seen a few times. Its specificity is unknown. This sample was taken from a study of immune cell composition in non-small cell lung cancer. Study-wide background: Most cases were lung adenocarcinoma or squamous cell carcinoma.

TCRdb keeps only in-frame clones here, not all; method: immunoSEQ multiplex PCR. The sample includes 14,000 to 15,000 clones, around 68% of them seen just once. Findings of the study overall: In adenocarcinoma, maximal tumour-associated clone frequency tracked TIL tumour reactivity. Lung squamous cell carcinoma tumours had significantly higher top 10 clone scores and productive clonality than lung adenocarcinoma. Squamous carcinomas (around 80%) more often had tumour-associated clones >0.5% than adenocarcinomas (roughly 35%).

Trimming removed 6 bases at V and 5 bases at J, with 12 bases between. CDR1 is SGHTA and CDR2 is FQGNSA in the germline V gene. CDR3 length: 13 amino acids. Sequencing used lung tumor tissue. This sequence joins TRBV7-2 and TRBJ2-3, with TRBD1 as a possible D gene (5 bases). The TCR originated in a human donor with non-small cell lung cancer. For the CDR3, the DNA is TGTGCCAGCAGACCTGCAAGGGGAGATACGCAGTATTTT. It is translated as CASRPARGDTQYF.